Included here is one T cell receptor (beta chain) sequence, with context. Its antigen is undetermined. The sample is drawn from a study of T cell responses to AZD1222 COVID-19 vaccine. Study observations and caveats: Per reports, nearly half of all spike-specific TCRs target regions that are unmutated in variants.

Germline values: CDR1 LNHDA, CDR2 SQIVND (reference sequence). Between the trimmed V and J ends, which lost 5 bases and 8 bases, there was a span of 16 bases. The CDR3 spans 14 residues. Only in-frame clones appear in the TCRdb table, and some are missing; sequencing was by immunoSEQ multiplex PCR. Here the sample spans around 130,000 clones, 75% to 95% being singletons. The clonotype comes from an adult who received the MenACWY meningococcal vaccine as a control. Sequenced here: peripheral blood, sampled 28 days after the second dose of the MenACWY control vaccine. The V and J genes are TRBV19 and TRBJ2-1, with D possibly being TRBD2 (6 bases). The CDR3 nucleotides read TGTGCCAGTAGTCTCGGCGGGAAGTTCGATGAGCAGTTCTTC. The encoded protein is CASSLGGKFDEQFF. The variable domain in full, completed from reference TRBV19 and TRBJ2-1, reads DGGITQSPKYLFRKEGQNVTLSCEQNLNHDAMYWYRQDPGQGLRLIYYSQIVNDFQKGDIAEGYSVSREKKESFPLTVTSAQKNPTAFYLCASSLGGKFDEQFFGPGTRLTVL.